This TCR beta chain is from a study of T cells in Graves' hyperthyroidism and ophthalmopathy. TCR beta CDR3 regions were amplified from RNA. The HTBI primer set served for first-round RT-PCR of the TCR CDR3. TCRdb reprocessed the multiplex PCR reads with MiXCR, giving one entry per CDR3 protein. The sample has a few hundred thousand distinct CDR3 sequences, just over 14% seen once; the top ten hold less than 15%. Patients having uncontrolled infection, another autoimmune disease, pregnancy or lactation were not included. Every diagnosis used clinical symptoms, serum thyroxine and TRAb, thyroid ultrasound and orbital computed tomography. The blood was taken when hyperthyroidism was first diagnosed, before any ophthalmopathy symptoms showed up. This clonotype was counted at least ten times. Its specificity is unknown. Findings and caveats of the study: In blood, most of the thyroid clonotypes expanded above 0.001 were also present.

Input material: blood. This clonotype originated in a woman aged 40 to 50 with Graves' hyperthyroidism that later progressed to Graves' ophthalmopathy.

CDR3 region: CASSIIHSGANVLTF. The CDR3 coding sequence is TGTGCCAGTAGTATAATACACTCTGGGGCCAACGTCCTGACTTTC. The gene calls are TRBV19 and TRBJ2-6; D is unresolved. Germline V gene lookup returns CDR1 LNHDA and CDR2 SQIVND (reference sequence). The ends were cut back, 2 bases at V and 0 bases at J, with 5 bases in the middle. The CDR3 is made up of 15 amino acids.